This is a list of T cell receptor beta chains from one sample in a study of Graves' ophthalmopathy and Graves' hyperthyroidism. A single record per CDR3 protein comes from TCRdb applying MiXCR to the multiplex PCR reads. Among hundreds of thousands of distinct CDR3 sequences listed, approximately 21% were seen once. Sequences were obtained from peripheral blood. The receptors originated from a woman in her late teens or twenties with stable Graves' hyperthyroidism. Both conserved end residues are part of each CDR3.

V gene: TRBV20-1; J gene: TRBJ2-7; CDR3 protein: CSASRTITGEQYF
V gene: TRBV6-1; J gene: TRBJ2-6; CDR3 protein: CASSAQPGANVLTF
V gene: TRBV7-9; J gene: TRBJ2-5; CDR3 protein: CASSWFAGEGQETQYF
V gene: TRBV15; J gene: TRBJ1-1; CDR3 protein: CATSGKIPMNTEAFF
V gene: TRBV7-2; J gene: TRBJ1-1; CDR3 protein: CASSLVGGTVEAFF
V gene: TRBV12-3/TRBV12-4; J gene: TRBJ1-5; CDR3 protein: CASSPLGTGLHQPQHF
V gene: TRBV7-6; J gene: TRBJ1-1; CDR3 protein: CASSPGTPNLTFF
V gene: TRBV30; J gene: TRBJ2-3; CDR3 protein: CAWSVGGLAGAADTQYF
V gene: TRBV6-1; J gene: TRBJ2-5; CDR3 protein: CASNPTEEGETQYF
V gene: TRBV13; J gene: TRBJ2-5; CDR3 protein: CASSFGTGPRGQYF
V gene: TRBV6-1; J gene: TRBJ2-5; CDR3 protein: CASSEYGETQYF
V gene: TRBV7-2; J gene: TRBJ1-2; CDR3 protein: CASSWTGGDYGYTF
V gene: TRBV2; J gene: TRBJ2-7; CDR3 protein: CASNRQGDPYEQYF
V gene: TRBV6-5; J gene: TRBJ1-5; CDR3 protein: CASSYSNPTGVGQPQHF
V gene: TRBV6-1; J gene: TRBJ1-1; CDR3 protein: CASSEAQKKMAFF
V gene: TRBV4-3; J gene: TRBJ1-1; CDR3 protein: CASSQDGLLNTEAFF
V gene: TRBV30; J gene: TRBJ1-5; CDR3 protein: CAWSLWGQPQHF
V gene: TRBV9; J gene: TRBJ1-2; CDR3 protein: CASSVDSGAGYGYTF
V gene: TRBV28; J gene: TRBJ2-7; CDR3 protein: CASSHIIFGTEYEQYF
V gene: TRBV7-2; J gene: TRBJ1-1; CDR3 protein: CASSLAGDWETEAFF
V gene: TRBV20-1; J gene: TRBJ2-7; CDR3 protein: CSARTGWFYEQYF
V gene: TRBV19; J gene: TRBJ2-7; CDR3 protein: CASSPQGNRAEQYF
V gene: TRBV6-5; J gene: TRBJ1-1; CDR3 protein: CASSYERNTEAFF
V gene: TRBV12-3/TRBV12-4; J gene: TRBJ2-4; CDR3 protein: CASSFGTLAKNIQYF
V gene: TRBV2; J gene: TRBJ1-1; CDR3 protein: CASIRDRGNTEAFF
V gene: TRBV11-2; J gene: TRBJ2-7; CDR3 protein: CASSHWRGGTPYEQYF
V gene: TRBV19; J gene: TRBJ2-7; CDR3 protein: CASSKTDVSYEQYF
V gene: TRBV7-2; J gene: TRBJ1-2; CDR3 protein: CASSLPHINGYTF
V gene: TRBV7-9; J gene: TRBJ2-7; CDR3 protein: CASTSGHYEQYF
V gene: TRBV15; J gene: TRBJ1-5; CDR3 protein: CATSRGGGGEQPQHF
V gene: TRBV20-1; J gene: TRBJ2-5; CDR3 protein: CSAPRLAVEETQYF
V gene: TRBV6-1; J gene: TRBJ2-3; CDR3 protein: CASSPEGGAADTQYF
V gene: TRBV28; J gene: TRBJ2-7; CDR3 protein: CASSLSSGTYEQYF
V gene: TRBV12-3/TRBV12-4; J gene: TRBJ2-2; CDR3 protein: CASRSDNTGELFF
V gene: TRBV3-1; J gene: TRBJ1-1; CDR3 protein: CASSQVSGTTEAFF
V gene: TRBV7-3; J gene: TRBJ1-1; CDR3 protein: CASSASGLMNTEAFF
V gene: TRBV30; J gene: TRBJ2-7; CDR3 protein: CAWKPVTDRGHEQYF
V gene: TRBV12-3/TRBV12-4; J gene: TRBJ1-1; CDR3 protein: CASSLEYGVGTEAFF
V gene: TRBV20-1; J gene: TRBJ2-3; CDR3 protein: CSTGGQGASDTQYF
V gene: TRBV3-1; J gene: TRBJ2-7; CDR3 protein: CASSQGQLIYEQYF
V gene: TRBV6-1; J gene: TRBJ2-2; CDR3 protein: CASALTLRGDTGELFF
V gene: TRBV15; J gene: TRBJ2-7; CDR3 protein: CATSRGGGFYEQYF
V gene: TRBV20-1; J gene: TRBJ2-5; CDR3 protein: CSARIRGTQYF
V gene: TRBV6-2/TRBV6-3; J gene: TRBJ2-4; CDR3 protein: CASTPGRGIQYF
V gene: TRBV9; J gene: TRBJ2-5; CDR3 protein: CASSVGGRGPSGETQYF
V gene: TRBV19; J gene: TRBJ2-7; CDR3 protein: CASSIGLSSGSYEQYF
V gene: TRBV12-3/TRBV12-4; J gene: TRBJ2-7; CDR3 protein: CASSLMALDEQYF
V gene: TRBV19; J gene: TRBJ1-1; CDR3 protein: CASSSPGHRGGTEAFF
V gene: TRBV20-1; J gene: TRBJ1-1; CDR3 protein: CSANPQGGSAEAFF
V gene: TRBV20-1; J gene: TRBJ2-4; CDR3 protein: CSAPGLAGKNIQYF
V gene: TRBV6-1; J gene: TRBJ2-7; CDR3 protein: CASSGLGTVPSEQYF
V gene: TRBV12-3/TRBV12-4; J gene: TRBJ2-7; CDR3 protein: CASSSLAGAYEQYF
V gene: TRBV4-2; J gene: TRBJ1-1; CDR3 protein: CASSRGQGISMDAFF
V gene: TRBV5-6; J gene: TRBJ1-2; CDR3 protein: CASSLIHEGYGYTF
V gene: TRBV19; J gene: TRBJ1-1; CDR3 protein: CASSKLNTEAFF
V gene: TRBV12-3/TRBV12-4; J gene: TRBJ2-5; CDR3 protein: CASSLGGSPEETQYF
V gene: TRBV11-2; J gene: TRBJ2-2; CDR3 protein: CASSRVGELFF
V gene: TRBV5-1; J gene: TRBJ1-1; CDR3 protein: CASSPGAFTVAEAFF
V gene: TRBV28; J gene: TRBJ2-7; CDR3 protein: CASLPLQGPPYEQYF